This entry concerns a single T cell receptor beta chain. Its antigen is unknown. The data were taken from a study of monozygotic twins with inflammatory bowel disease. Each UMI harboured a 6-nucleotide sample barcode and was appended via template switching. TCRdb re-called the 5' RACE reads; every CDR3 protein appears as one record, without DNA. This listing includes roughly 150,000 distinct CDR3 sequences. Germline V gene sequence: CDR1 MNHEY, CDR2 SMNVEV (reference sequence). CDR3 length: 15 residues. Whole-study results and caveats: IBD patients carried less diverse TCRbeta repertoires (inverse Simpson) than healthy co-twins.

What was sequenced was blood. The chain uses TRBV27 and TRBJ2-4; lacking DNA, the TRBD1 call made by TCRdb goes unchecked. The clonotype comes from a human donor with ulcerative colitis or Crohn's disease, or a healthy co-twin of an affected twin (not recorded which). The CDR3 loop reads CASSLDRMAKNIQYF.